This entry concerns a single T cell receptor beta chain. These data originate in a study of blood T cell repertoires in COVID-19. V gave up 6 bases and J gave up 5 bases; unmatched junction bases: 3. The CDR3 is 12 amino acids. Germline CDR1 reads MDHEN; CDR2 reads SYDVKM. Clones were sequenced by immunoSEQ multiplex PCR, and TCRdb holds only the in-frame ones, with some missing. The sample gives about 250,000 clones, approximately 85% of which show up once; 4.5% to 5.5% is in the top ten. The chain employs TRBV28 and TRBJ2-5, with 7 positions matching TRBD1. The sequencing sample was made of peripheral blood. The TCR was taken from a man over 45 with COVID-19, enrolled during active disease. CDR3: CASRTGSETQYF. CDR3 DNA sequence: TGTGCCAGCAGGACAGGGTCGGAGACCCAGTACTTC. Full variable domain (missing parts from reference TRBV28 and TRBJ2-5): DVKVTQSSRYLVKRTGEKVFLECVQDMDHENMFWYRQDPGLGLRLIYFSYDVKMKEKGDIPEGYSVSREKKERFSLILESASTNQTSMYLCASRTGSETQYFGPGTRLLVL.